These 11 T cell receptor beta chains were sequenced from one sample in a study of human T cells and chemical hapten exposure. The authors' total RNA extraction used unfractionated whole blood. The library attached unique molecular identifiers to individual cDNA molecules. Each CDR3 protein is one row after TCRdb ran MiXCR on the reads. The data hold about 120,000 distinct CDR3 sequences, with around 9% observed a single time. The sequenced sample was whole blood. All receptors derive from a human donor in good health. Some clones in this sample may be carry-over from other donors' samples.

This rearrangement joins TRBV6-1 to TRBJ1-5; no reliable D call. The germline CDR1 and CDR2 sequences are MNHNS and SASEGT. The CDR3 length is 16 residues. V lost 4 bases and J lost 3, with 16 bases in between. The CDR3 loop reads CASSVVVSKTNQPQHF. The CDR3 region has the DNA TGTGCCAGCAGTGTGGTGGTCAGTAAGACCAATCAGCCCCAGCATTTT.

This rearrangement joins TRBV6-2 or TRBV6-3 to TRBJ1-1; D gene ambiguous. CDR3 length: 17 amino acids. Germline values: CDR1 MNHEY, CDR2 SVGEGT. The V end lost 0 bases, the J end lost 0 bases, and 14 bases lay between the germline ends. CDR3 nucleotides: TGTGCCAGCAGTTACTCGACCTTGGACGGATTGAACACTGAAGCTTTCTTT. Protein product: CASSYSTLDGLNTEAFF.

This clonotype was found many times. The genes are TRBV5-1 and TRBJ1-1, with a tentative D call TRBD1 (5 bases). Trimming stripped 0 bases from V and 0 bases from J, with 6 bases between. This CDR3 comprises 14 residues. Germline CDR1 and CDR2: SGHRS and YFSETQ. CDR3 DNA sequence: TGCGCCAGCAGCTTGGGACAGATGAACACTGAAGCTTTCTTT. This translates into CASSLGQMNTEAFF.

The chain employs TRBV6-5 and TRBJ2-5, with D perhaps TRBD2 (6 bases). Trimming removed 5 bases from V and 2 bases from J, with 12 bases in between. From germline, CDR1 is MNHEY and CDR2 SVGAGI. This CDR3 spans 14 amino acids. CDR3 loop: CASSHVAGQETQYF. The CDR3 DNA sequence: TGTGCCAGCAGTCATGTTGCGGGGCAAGAGACCCAGTACTTC.

The rearrangement uses TRBV29-1 and TRBJ2-1, with D perhaps TRBD1 or TRBD2 (5 bases each). This CDR3 spans 13 amino acids. V lost 4 bases and J 7 bases, leaving 14 bases between the germline ends. Germline V gives CDR1 SQVTM, CDR2 ANQGSEA. Written as DNA, the CDR3 is TGCAGCGTTGGACAGCAACGAGGGAATGAGCAGTTCTTC. It encodes CSVGQQRGNEQFF.

The chain has TRBV18 and TRBJ2-5, with TRBD1 as a possible D gene (6 bases). CDR1 KGHSH and CDR2 LQKENI come from the germline V gene. Between the trimmed V and J ends, which lost 0 bases and 4 bases, there was a span of 12 bases. The CDR3 totals 15 residues. This CDR3 is CASSPPAGVGETQYF. CDR3 sequence (DNA): TGTGCCAGCTCACCACCCGCAGGGGTTGGAGAGACCCAGTACTTC.

This clonotype was detected ten times or more. The chain has TRBV27 and TRBJ1-1; unclear D gene. V was pared by 0 bases and J by 2 bases, with 10 bases between. The germline gives CDR1 MNHEY, CDR2 SMNVEV (reference sequence). This CDR3 region has 15 residues. CDR3 residues: CASSLSIGGNTEAFF. The CDR3 coding sequence is TGTGCCAGCAGTTTATCAATCGGCGGTAACACTGAAGCTTTCTTT.

V is TRBV7-9 and J is TRBJ2-1; 13 bases match TRBD2. CDR3 length: 15 amino acids. The germline V gene has CDR1 SEHNR and CDR2 FQNEAQ (reference sequence). V lost 4 bases and J lost 6; bases outside the gene matches: 3. DNA of the CDR3: TGTGCCAGCAGCTCAAGACTAGCGGGGGGCAATGAGCAGTTCTTC. It is translated as CASSSRLAGGNEQFF.

CDR3 bases: TGTGCCAGCAGCTTAAGGGCGAGCGGGGCGTACAATGAGCAGTTCTTC. This gives the protein CASSLRASGAYNEQFF. The chain employs TRBV7-3 and TRBJ2-1; 7 positions agree with TRBD2. Germline V gives CDR1 SGHTA, CDR2 FQGTGA. This CDR3 region has 16 residues. Unmatched junction bases numbered 7, after V lost 1 base and J lost 4 bases. The variable domain in full, with the rest retrieved from reference TRBV7-3 and TRBJ2-1, is GAGVSQTPSNKVTEKGKYVELRCDPISGHTALYWYRQSLGQGPEFLIYFQGTGAADDSGLPNDRFFAVRPEGSVSTLKIQRTERGDSAVYLCASSLRASGAYNEQFFGPGTRLTVL.

The V gene is TRBV27, the J gene TRBJ2-3; 12 bases fit TRBD2. The CDR3 extends over 17 amino acids. Per germline, CDR1 MNHEY and CDR2 SMNVEV (reference sequence). V was pared by 0 bases and J by 4 bases, with 5 bases of the junction left unmatched. CDR3 sequence (DNA): TGTGCCAGCAGTTTATCCAATCTAGCGGGGGGGCCAGATACGCAGTATTTT. It specifies CASSLSNLAGGPDTQYF.

This clonotype was detected many times. Here the CDR3 reads CSVGGGTGELFF. As DNA, the CDR3 is TGCAGCGTTGGGGGGGGCACCGGGGAGCTGTTTTTT. The rearrangement joins TRBV29-1 to TRBJ2-2; 7 bases align to TRBD2. With V trimmed by 4 bases and J by 4 bases, 0 bases remained unmatched. CDR3 size: 12 residues. CDR1 is SQVTM and CDR2 is ANQGSEA in the germline V gene.